The text below deals with one T cell receptor beta chain. As yet, its antigen is unknown. This specimen comes from a study of early T cells in non-severe SARS-CoV-2 infection. Study context: The sequenced material was bulk RNA from unsorted whole blood, and its chains were unpaired. Findings of the study overall: A preference for anti-spike CD8 responses marked VDJdb matching, which missed private and CD4 specificities.

Germline V lookup: CDR1 DFQATT, CDR2 SNEGSKA (reference sequence). The CDR3 covers 13 residues. Unique molecular identifiers were affixed to single, distinct cDNA molecules. MiXCR was run by TCRdb on the 5' RACE reads, yielding one entry per CDR3 protein. The repertoire holds some 41,000 distinct CDR3 sequences, with roughly 5.9% as singletons. The TCR sequence derives from an adult who was a healthcare worker with PCR-confirmed SARS-CoV-2 infection or an uninfected control (not recorded which). The sequenced sample was whole blood. The chain uses TRBV20-1 and TRBJ2-7; 7 bases line up with TRBD2. Written as DNA, the CDR3 is TGCAACCCTAGTACGGGGGGTTTCTACGAGCAGTACTTC. Amino acids: CNPSTGGFYEQYF.